This note documents a single T cell receptor beta chain sequence. This clonotype has just a few counts. The antigen it binds to is not known. Base-call qualities are not available, and no considerably larger clone is one nucleotide away. Looking up the germline V gene yields CDR1 SGHAT and CDR2 FQNNGV. The CDR3 has 14 amino acids, counting the end cysteine and phenylalanine. The entry retains the CDR3 DNA only, 42 bases that are in frame from base 1. A distance of 13 bases separates the germline ends of V and J, which lose 5 bases and 6 bases respectively. Sequencing was carried out with an Illumina HiSeq 2500. Quantitative 5'-RACE with molecular barcodes was used to prepare TCR beta libraries. Under the source paper's analysis protocol: A new computational method based on a probabilistic model of VDJ rearrangement was used to identify disease-linked TCR variants. Using fastp at Q25 and MiXCR, TCRdb reprocessed the public reads and kept productive beta chains. For every CDR3 protein sequence, its rows merge into one entry that carries the most common genes and DNA. None of the V and J calls come from the authors' own analysis; TCRdb made them. For this sample the table gives 700,000 or so distinct CDR3 sequences, of which roughly 19% were detected only once. 15% to 20% of the sample is taken by the ten largest.

These data come from a study of CD8 T cells in ankylosing spondylitis (dated by TCRdb to the late 2010s). Describing the broader study: The study set out to find disease-linked TCR variants by profiling T cell receptor beta repertoires in ankylosing spondylitis patients and healthy donors. The full study cohort was made up of 25 ankylosing spondylitis patients and more than 90 healthy donors. Peripheral blood samples were taken, and synovial fluid was additionally collected from ankylosing spondylitis patients.

What the work shows at the level of the full study, not this receptor alone: In peripheral blood, the disease-linked clones were found at relatively low frequencies and had a CD8+ phenotype. Blood from ankylosing spondylitis patients appeared to be characterized by a TCR beta motif composed of 7 to 9 highly homologous amino acid variants. The disease-linked clones were reported as significantly enriched in matched synovial fluid samples from ankylosing spondylitis patients. Some motif variants were previously reported in synovial fluid and blood of reactive arthritis patients, suggesting common disease-initiation mechanisms.

This clonotype originated in a male donor with ankylosing spondylitis. Recombination connected TRBV11-2 to TRBJ1-4, with a weak D call of TRBD1 (6 bases match). Sample: blood, either unsorted or a sorted T cell fraction (not recorded which). DNA sequence: TGTGCCAGCAGCGTCCGTGGGACATATGAAAAACTGTTTTTT. Its translation is CASSVRGTYEKLFF.